The 29 T cell receptor beta chains below come from one sample, sequenced in a study of T cells after yellow fever vaccination. TCRdb recomputed calls from the 5' RACE reads with MiXCR, one row per CDR3 protein. The repertoire consists of 300,000 or so distinct CDR3 sequences, with approximately 8% occurring once and the leading ten covering 15% to 20%. Sample: PBMCs, taken more than 40 days after the first yellow fever vaccination. The receptors stem from a man between 18 and 35 years old who received the YFV17D yellow fever vaccine.

This clonotype has only a few counts. V gene TRBV5-1 combines with J gene TRBJ2-5, with D perhaps TRBD2 (6 bases). The V and J ends lost 2 bases and 5 bases respectively, with 19 bases between them. The CDR3 totals 16 residues. Per germline, CDR1 SGHRS and CDR2 YFSETQ. The CDR3 is CASSFPSEGDRETQYF. CDR3 bases: TGCGCCAGCAGCTTTCCTAGCGAAGGGGACCGGGAGACCCAGTACTTC.

CDR3 loop: CASSQDVTGGGYNSPLHF. CDR3 DNA: TGCGCCAGCAGCCAAGATGTGACTGGCGGAGGCTATAATTCACCCCTCCACTTT. The chain couples TRBV4-3 to TRBJ1-6; D gene unclear. V lost 0 bases, J lost 3 bases, and 15 bases lay in between. CDR1 and CDR2 (germline): LGHNA, YSLEER. This CDR3 contains 18 residues.

The chain uses TRBV10-2 and TRBJ1-5; D unresolved. Trimming left V 2 bases short and J 5 bases short, with 16 bases between. Looked up from germline, CDR1 is WSHSY and CDR2 is SAAADI. CDR3 size: 16 residues. In DNA, the CDR3 is TGCGCCAGCAGTGAGGAACGCAACCGTGTGGATCAGCCCCAGCATTTT. This codes for CASSEERNRVDQPQHF.

This clonotype showed up just a few times. The J gene is TRBJ2-6, the V gene TRBV12-3 or TRBV12-4; D not resolved. This CDR3 is 14 amino acids long. V lost 3 bases, J lost 1 base, and 4 bases lay in between. The CDR3 reads CASSFKSGANVLTF. CDR3 sequence (DNA): TGTGCCAGCAGTTTCAAGTCTGGGGCCAACGTCCTGACTTTC.

This clonotype has a handful of counts. The V gene is TRBV20-1, the J gene TRBJ2-5; D might be TRBD1 (5 bases). CDR1 is DFQATT, CDR2 SNEGSKA, per germline (reference sequence). V lost 3 bases and J 4 bases, leaving 15 bases between the germline ends. CDR3 length: 14 amino acids. The CDR3 DNA sequence: TGCAGTGCTAGTGCCCTTCAGGGCCCAGAGACCCAGTACTTC. Encoded protein: CSASALQGPETQYF.

This clonotype was counted between two and nine times. V and J are TRBV7-2 and TRBJ2-2, with TRBD2 matching 8 bases. Trimming took 5 bases from V and 6 from J; bases not matched to a gene: 5. The CDR3 extends over 14 amino acids. The germline V gene encodes CDR1 SGHTA and CDR2 FQGNSA. The CDR3 is CASSPAGESGELFF. In DNA form, the CDR3 reads TGTGCCAGCAGCCCAGCGGGGGAGTCCGGGGAGCTGTTTTTT.

This clonotype has at least ten counts. V and J are TRBV29-1 and TRBJ1-2; unclear D gene. The CDR3 extends over 13 amino acids. Trimming removed 2 bases from V and 2 bases from J, with 9 bases in between. In germline, CDR1 is SQVTM, CDR2 ANQGSEA. CDR3: CSVERPRNYGYTF. The CDR3 nucleotides read TGCAGCGTTGAACGCCCCAGGAACTATGGCTACACCTTC.

This clonotype has a handful of counts. The CDR3 here is CASSLQRVNQPQHF. The CDR3 DNA is TGTGCCAGCAGCTTGCAACGGGTGAATCAGCCCCAGCATTTT. The J gene is TRBJ1-5, the V gene TRBV7-2; D is ambiguous. CDR1 and CDR2 from the germline V gene are SGHTA and FQGNSA. The V end was cut by 3 bases, the J end by 4 bases, with 10 bases between. This CDR3 spans 14 amino acids.

Ten or more counts support this clonotype. This chain uses TRBV28 with TRBJ2-1; the D is unclear. The germline V and J ends were trimmed by 2 bases and 7 bases, with 6 bases remaining between them. This CDR3 comprises 12 residues. Per the germline V gene, CDR1 is MDHEN and CDR2 is SYDVKM. Here the CDR3 DNA reads TGTGCCAGCAGTTTAAATGGGAATGAGCAGTTCTTC. Its protein product is CASSLNGNEQFF. The full variable domain, in which reference TRBV28 and TRBJ2-1 provide the parts outside the CDR3, is DVKVTQSSRYLVKRTGEKVFLECVQDMDHENMFWYRQDPGLGLRLIYFSYDVKMKEKGDIPEGYSVSREKKERFSLILESASTNQTSMYLCASSLNGNEQFFGPGTRLTVL.

This clonotype was observed a handful of times. The J gene is TRBJ1-5, the V gene TRBV19, with no clear D. The germline gives CDR1 LNHDA, CDR2 SQIVND (reference sequence). Trimming shortened V by 1 base and J by 4 bases, and 2 bases separated the two germline ends. The CDR3 is made up of 12 amino acids. The CDR3 is CASSIGNQPQHF. The CDR3 DNA follows: TGTGCCAGTAGTATAGGGAATCAGCCCCAGCATTTT.

This clonotype has a count of ten or more. This sequence joins TRBV7-2 and TRBJ2-1; no firm D call. Germline V gene data show CDR1 as SGHTA and CDR2 as FQGNSA. The CDR3 covers 14 residues. Trimming cost V 3 bases and J 2 bases, with 8 bases left between them. The CDR3 bases are TGTGCCAGCAGCTTCAGTGTCCCCTACAATGAGCAGTTCTTC. It specifies CASSFSVPYNEQFF.

This chain connects TRBV5-6 to TRBJ2-7; D possibly corresponds to TRBD1 (6 bases). The CDR3 has 12 residues. From germline, CDR1 is SGHDT and CDR2 YYEEEE. V was pared by 5 bases and J by 4 bases, with 10 bases between. The CDR3 bases are TGTGCCAGCAGTCGGGACAAATACGAGCAGTACGTC. The encoded protein is CASSRDKYEQYV.

The chain recombines TRBV12-3 or TRBV12-4 with TRBJ2-6; D is unresolved. Deletions cut 6 bases from V and 1 base from J, with 7 bases between. The CDR3 length is 14 residues. CDR3 sequence: CASRLQSGANVLTF. The CDR3 DNA sequence: TGTGCCAGCAGACTTCAGTCTGGGGCCAACGTCCTGACTTTC.

This clonotype was counted a few times. This rearrangement joins TRBV20-1 to TRBJ2-1; 7 positions agree with TRBD2. The J segment lost 9 bases and the V segment lost 5 bases, leaving 4 bases of the junction unmatched. This CDR3 spans 11 amino acids. CDR1 is DFQATT and CDR2 is SNEGSKA in the germline V gene (reference sequence). The chain's CDR3 is CSAGRGGEQFF. The CDR3, as DNA: TGCAGTGCTGGGCGCGGGGGTGAGCAGTTCTTC.

J is TRBJ2-5 and V is TRBV20-1; D might be TRBD2 (6 bases). CDR3 size: 13 residues. V gave up 6 bases and J gave up 5 bases, with 16 bases separating them. The V gene's germline CDR1 is DFQATT and CDR2 SNEGSKA (reference sequence). CDR3 nucleotides: TGCAGTGCATCTCGACTAGTAACGGAGACCCAGTACTTC. Amino acid sequence: CSASRLVTETQYF.

This clonotype appeared a few times. The CDR3 spells CASSPTGHREGEAFF. CDR3 coding DNA: TGTGCCAGCTCACCGACGGGACACCGTGAGGGTGAAGCTTTCTTT. The chain employs TRBV18 and TRBJ1-1; possible D gene TRBD1, 6 bases. V was trimmed by 3 bases and J by 7 bases, leaving 18 bases between them. CDR1 is KGHSH and CDR2 is LQKENI in the germline V gene. CDR3 length: 15 amino acids.

This chain uses TRBV7-9 with TRBJ1-3; the D gene is possibly TRBD1 (5 bases). V was cut by 6 bases and J by 0 bases, with 18 bases left in between. Germline V gene sequence: CDR1 SEHNR, CDR2 FQNEAQ (reference sequence). This CDR3 has 17 residues. CDR3 sequence reads: CASSILVSGGSGNTIYF. CDR3 coding DNA: TGTGCCAGCAGTATCCTGGTGTCCGGGGGCTCTGGAAACACCATATATTTT.

This clonotype occurred a few times. The chain links TRBV20-1 to TRBJ1-1, with no clear D. Trimming pared 6 bases from V and 1 base from J, leaving 6 bases between. The CDR3 is made up of 11 amino acids. Germline CDR1 is DFQATT and CDR2 is SNEGSKA (reference sequence). CDR3 bases: TGCAGTGCGTCCCCGAACACTGAAGCTTTCTTT. It is translated as CSASPNTEAFF.

In this sample, this clonotype turned up many times. The chain combines TRBV11-2 with TRBJ2-7; TRBD2 aligns across 12 bases. V trimming: 1 base; J trimming: 6 bases; junction bases outside the gene matches: 10. The germline V gene encodes CDR1 SGHAT and CDR2 FQNNGV. The CDR3 is 17 amino acids. The chain's CDR3 is CASSLVVSSGGVFEQYF. The CDR3 DNA reads as TGTGCCAGCAGCTTAGTGGTCTCTAGCGGGGGGGTCTTCGAGCAGTACTTC.

In its sample, this clonotype was seen a few times. CDR3 loop: CASSPGPRQETQYF. The CDR3 DNA sequence: TGCGCCAGCAGCCCGGGACCGCGGCAAGAGACCCAGTACTTC. The chain couples TRBV5-1 to TRBJ2-5; D tentatively fits TRBD1 or TRBD2 (5 bases each). The germline V gene has CDR1 SGHRS and CDR2 YFSETQ. Trimming pared 4 bases from V and 2 bases from J, leaving 12 bases between. This CDR3 region has 14 residues. Full variable domain (remainder filled in from reference TRBV5-1 and TRBJ2-5): KAGVTQTPRYLIKTRGQQVTLSCSPISGHRSVSWYQQTPGQGLQFLFEYFSETQRNKGNFPGRFSGRQFSNSRSEMNVSTLELGDSALYLCASSPGPRQETQYFGPGTRLLVL.

The chain uses TRBV7-6 and TRBJ2-1; the D call may be TRBD1 or TRBD2 (6 bases each). This CDR3 is built from 16 residues. The V gene's germline CDR1 is SGHVS and CDR2 FNYEAQ. Trimming stripped 3 bases from V and 8 bases from J, with 20 bases between. The CDR3 DNA sequence: TGTGCCAGCAGCTTCTTATTAACGGGGGCAGACGATGAGCAGTTCTTC. Its translation: CASSFLLTGADDEQFF.

This clonotype was counted at least ten times. The chain couples TRBV6-5 to TRBJ1-1; a possible D gene is TRBD1 (5 bases). The germline gives CDR1 MNHEY, CDR2 SVGAGI. V lost 4 bases to trimming and J lost 5 bases, with 11 bases between them. This CDR3 has 13 residues. The CDR3 nucleotides read TGTGCCAGCAGTTCCCAGGGACGGACTGAAGCTTTCTTT. The encoded protein is CASSSQGRTEAFF.

In nucleotides, the CDR3 is TGTGCCAGCAGTTTAGGGGAAGGGCAGAACACCGGGGAGCTGTTTTTT. It is translated as CASSLGEGQNTGELFF. The chain carries TRBV12-3 or TRBV12-4 and TRBJ2-2; the D is unclear. V was cut by 1 base and J by 1 base, with 10 bases left in between. This CDR3 has 16 amino acids.

The chain employs TRBV7-9 and TRBJ1-2; D is unclear. The CDR3 contains 15 residues. Germline values: CDR1 SEHNR, CDR2 FQNEAQ (reference sequence). Trimming took 5 bases from V and 4 from J, leaving 17 bases between them. CDR3 DNA: TGTGCCAGCAGCCCCCGCTCCCAAAGTCCCTATGGCTACACCTTC. This gives the protein CASSPRSQSPYGYTF.

The sample holds many counts of this clonotype. CDR3 bases: TGTGCCAGCAGTCCAGGGAGCTCCTACGAGCAGTACGTC. Protein product: CASSPGSSYEQYV. The chain links TRBV28 to TRBJ2-7; D tentatively fits TRBD1 or TRBD2 (5 bases each). This CDR3 region has 13 residues. In germline, CDR1 is MDHEN, CDR2 SYDVKM. With 5 bases removed from V and 0 bases from J, the gap between germline ends came to 8 bases.

This clonotype occurred a few times. V is TRBV5-1 and J is TRBJ2-5, with D perhaps TRBD1 (6 bases). V lost 0 bases, J lost 4 bases, and 7 bases lay in between. Germline values: CDR1 SGHRS, CDR2 YFSETQ. This CDR3 has 13 amino acids. CDR3 nucleotides: TGCGCCAGCAGCTTGGTCAGGGGAGAGACCCAGTACTTC. Its translation is CASSLVRGETQYF.

In its sample, this clonotype was seen a few times. V and J are TRBV30 and TRBJ2-7; 9 bases fit TRBD2. V lost 4 bases, J lost 5 bases, and 6 bases stayed unmatched. The CDR3 covers 13 residues. The germline CDR1 and CDR2 sequences are GTSNPN and SVGIG (reference sequence). CDR3 sequence (DNA): TGTGCCTGGACAGGCGGGGGGGCCAACGAGCAGTACTTC. Translation gives CAWTGGGANEQYF.

The chain is built from TRBV5-1 and TRBJ1-1, with 7 bases that match TRBD1. V lost 4 bases and J lost 6; bases outside the gene matches: 6. The V gene's germline CDR1 is SGHRS and CDR2 YFSETQ. The CDR3 totals 13 residues. CDR3 nucleotide sequence: TGCGCCAGCAGCCAATGGGACAGCGCTGAAGCTTTCTTT. Encoded protein: CASSQWDSAEAFF.

The sample holds a few counts of this clonotype. The rearrangement links TRBV5-8 to TRBJ2-2, with TRBD2 identical over 11 bases. In germline, CDR1 is SGHTS, CDR2 YDEGEE. The CDR3 covers 17 residues. The J segment lost 3 bases and the V segment lost 4 bases, leaving 8 bases of the junction unmatched. The CDR3 coding sequence is TGTGCCAGCAGCGGTCGACTAGCGGGGTATGACACCGGGGAGCTGTTTTTT. Translating it yields CASSGRLAGYDTGELFF.